Listed below are T cell receptor beta chains from one sample, sequenced in a study of blood T cell repertoires in COVID-19. Assay used: immunoSEQ multiplex PCR; TCRdb lists only in-frame clones, some missing. Of about 120,000 clones detected, 78% appear once; the ten largest clones hold about 2%. The sequenced sample consisted of peripheral blood. These receptors were collected from a man in his 70s with acute or convalescent COVID-19. Both conserved end residues are part of each CDR3. The order of the fields is J gene, V gene, clone size, D gene, CDR3 protein, CDR3 DNA. A D gene is named only where the DNA matches it firmly. Clone size is stated in some rows and not others, as once, few, many or a class when expanded.

TRBJ2-3 | TRBV29-1 | few | - | CSVGRGSTDTQYF | TGCAGCGTCGGACGGGGAAGCACAGATACGCAGTATTTT
TRBJ1-5 | TRBV5-1 | - | - | CASSLSGNQPQHF | TGCGCCAGCAGCTTGTCTGGCAATCAGCCCCAGCATTTT
TRBJ1-1 | TRBV29-1 | - | - | CSTVPHTEAFF | TGCAGCACGGTTCCTCACACTGAAGCTTTCTTT
TRBJ1-4 | TRBV25-1 | - | - | CASSEMRGTNEKLFF | TGTGCCAGCAGTGAGATGAGGGGGACTAATGAAAAACTGTTTTTT
TRBJ1-2 | TRBV5-1 | - | TRBD1 | CASSWGDRDYGYTF | TGCGCCAGCAGCTGGGGGGACAGGGACTATGGCTACACCTTC
TRBJ2-1 | TRBV6-5 | - | TRBD1 | CASSTRDRGNDEQFF | TGTGCCAGCAGTACCCGGGACAGGGGGAACGATGAGCAGTTCTTC
TRBJ2-7 | TRBV27 | - | - | CASSTLRGRYEQYF | TGTGCCAGCAGTACCCTCAGGGGCAGGTACGAGCAGTACTTC
TRBJ2-5 | TRBV30 | - | TRBD1 | CALNRGLRETQYF | TGTGCTTTAAACAGGGGGCTAAGAGAGACCCAGTACTTC
TRBJ1-4 | TRBV19 | few | - | CASSISGVDEKLFF | TGTGCCAGTAGTATATCCGGGGTGGATGAAAAACTGTTTTTT
TRBJ2-3 | TRBV5-1 | once | - | CASSLGGTHGADTQYF | TGCGCCAGCAGCCTGGGCGGGACTCACGGGGCAGATACGCAGTATTTT
TRBJ1-2 | TRBV7-2 | - | - | CASSHTVNYGYTF | TGTGCCAGCAGTCATACAGTTAACTATGGCTACACCTTC
TRBJ1-6 | TRBV5-1 | - | - | CASSLDTNNSPLHF | TGCGCCAGCAGCCTGGACACAAATAATTCACCCCTCCACTTT
TRBJ2-7 | TRBV4-3 | - | TRBD1 | CASSTDRGSEQYF | TGCGCCAGCAGCACGGACAGGGGGTCCGAGCAGTACTTC
TRBJ2-2 | TRBV24-1 | - | TRBD1 | CATSDLGTGGEGNTGELFF | TGTGCCACCAGTGATTTGGGGACAGGGGGCGAGGGGAACACCGGGGAGCTGTTTTTT
TRBJ1-1 | TRBV2 | - | - | CASSETGMRAEAFF | TGTGCCAGCAGTGAAACCGGGATGCGCGCTGAAGCTTTCTTT
TRBJ1-4 | TRBV20-1 | - | - | CSASTENRDEEKLFF | TGCAGTGCTAGTACAGAGAACAGGGACGAGGAAAAACTGTTTTTT
TRBJ1-2 | TRBV19 | few | TRBD1 | CASSKGQGAIGYTF | TGTGCCAGCAGTAAGGGACAGGGGGCAATTGGCTACACCTTC